This TCR beta chain was identified during a study of cytomegalovirus exposure and HLA in healthy donors. Study-wide context: The 110 million or so unique TCR beta sequences, from around 200 million T cells, were found by an earlier analysis.

Researchers ran the PCR with 60 Vbeta and 13 Jbeta primers. Authors' methods: Tens of millions of unique TCR beta chains, roughly 10 million shared, were counted in a later analysis. Some clones are missing from TCRdb's copy, which holds only in-frame ones; the method was immunoSEQ multiplex PCR. The V and J calls and clone size are taken from that table; D and trimming were inferred from the DNA. The profile covers around 120,000 clones, with approximately 72% appearing a single time and 30% taken by the ten largest. Study results and caveats: HLA alleles showed associations with some 15,000 TCR beta sequences in a later analysis, at a 0.05 false discovery rate. Previous analysis showed most TCR beta V segments were productive about 87% or about 30% of the time.

As to this clone: The antigen is not known.

CDR3 length equals 16 residues. V shed 0 bases, J shed 7 bases, and the junction held 7 bases outside the gene matches. The germline gives CDR1 SGHAT, CDR2 FQNNGV. The receptor comes from a man in his 60s in good health and CMV-seropositive. Sequenced input: PBMCs. The V call is TRBV11-2, the J call TRBJ2-1; 9 nucleotides agree with TRBD1. DNA of the CDR3: TGTGCCAGCAGCTTAGAGGGTACAGGGGGCAGGAATGAGCAGTTCTTC. It translates to CASSLEGTGGRNEQFF.